Below, 18 T cell receptor beta chains from the same sample are listed, as sequenced in a study of blood T cell repertoires in COVID-19. Clones were sequenced by immunoSEQ multiplex PCR, and TCRdb holds only the in-frame ones, with some missing. Of approximately 190,000 clones in the sample, over 80% were seen once. The sequenced sample was PBMCs or T cells enriched from blood (not recorded which). The receptors originated from a woman in her 30s who had been exposed to COVID-19.

The table lists this clone with a count of one. V gene TRBV6-2 or TRBV6-3 combines with J gene TRBJ2-3, with 15 nucleotides matching TRBD2. Germline assignment: CDR1 MNHEY and CDR2 SVGEGT. The CDR3 loop spans 16 amino acids. V trimming: 6 bases; J trimming: 5 bases; junction bases outside the gene matches: 6. The CDR3 nucleotides are TGTGCCAGCAGCCCTTGGACTAGCGGGGGGGTAGATACGCAGTATTTT. It encodes CASSPWTSGGVDTQYF.

V is TRBV7-2 and J is TRBJ2-7; TRBD2 matches 13 bases. The ends lost 3 bases at V and 3 bases at J; junction bases unmatched: 5. From germline, CDR1 is SGHTA and CDR2 FQGNSA. The CDR3 has 16 amino acids. The CDR3, as DNA: TGTGCCAGCAGCTTGATACTAGCGGGGGGGCTCTACGAGCAGTACTTC. Amino acid sequence: CASSLILAGGLYEQYF.

In its sample, this clone was seen many times. The CDR3 protein is CASSQDLGQSYGGYTF. DNA of the CDR3: TGTGCCAGCAGCCAAGATCTGGGACAGTCTTATGGTGGCTACACCTTC. V and J are TRBV3-1 (or the pseudogene TRBV3-2) and TRBJ1-2; the match to TRBD1 covers 7 bases. Germline CDR1 and CDR2: LGHDT and YNNKEL (reference sequence). CDR3 length equals 16 residues. J was trimmed by 7 bases and V by 0 bases; bases with no gene match: 11.

The sample holds one count of this clone. The chain joins TRBV7-8 to TRBJ1-6, with TRBD1 matching 10 bases. This CDR3 is built from 15 residues. CDR1 and CDR2 (germline): SGHVS, FQNEAQ. The V gene end was trimmed by 5 bases and the J gene end by 8 bases; junction bases not matched to a gene: 6. CDR3 protein: CASSQGQGVDSPLHF. The DNA for the CDR3 is TGTGCCAGCAGCCAAGGACAGGGGGTTGATTCACCCCTCCACTTT.

The chain links TRBV6-5 to TRBJ1-2; D not certain. The CDR3 has 15 amino acids. The V gene lost 0 bases and the J gene lost 4 bases, with 12 bases spanning the gap. The V gene's germline CDR1 is MNHEY and CDR2 SVGAGI. This CDR3 reads CASSYSDKPVYGYTF. DNA for the CDR3: TGTGCCAGCAGTTACTCCGACAAGCCAGTCTATGGCTACACCTTC.

V and J are TRBV16 and TRBJ2-2; tentative D call: TRBD2 (5 bases). The CDR3 sequence is 15 residues long. Germline CDR1 reads KGHSY; CDR2 reads FQNENV. V gave up 4 bases and J gave up 6 bases, with 15 bases separating them. CDR3 DNA: TGTGCCAGCAGCCGTTCCCCCGTGCGGGCCGGGGAGCTGTTTTTT. Translation: CASSRSPVRAGELFF.

The chain employs TRBV5-8 and TRBJ2-7; TRBD1 aligns across 7 bases. V shed 5 bases and J 3 bases; nucleotides not matched to a gene: 5. The germline V gene encodes CDR1 SGHTS and CDR2 YDEGEE. The CDR3 is 13 residues long. The CDR3 protein is CASSWGTDYEQYF. The CDR3 DNA reads as TGTGCCAGCAGTTGGGGGACAGACTACGAGCAGTACTTC.

A word on this clone: Other DNA sequences of this sample code for an identical CDR3. The rearrangement joins TRBV29-1 to TRBJ1-1, with TRBD1 identical over 8 bases. V lost 6 bases and J lost 2; bases outside the gene matches: 5. CDR3 length: 13 residues. Germline CDR1 reads SQVTM; CDR2 reads ANQGSEA. The CDR3 sequence: CSVQGVLNTEAFF. CDR3 DNA: TGCAGCGTACAGGGGGTGCTTAACACTGAAGCTTTCTTT.

The rearrangement uses TRBV7-9 and TRBJ1-6; D is uncertain. CDR1 SEHNR and CDR2 FQNEAQ come from the germline V gene (reference sequence). The CDR3 length is 15 residues. V was pared by 2 bases and J by 10 bases, with 15 bases between. The CDR3 nucleotides read TGTGCCAGCAGCTTAAGCGCAGCTGACTTGTCACCCCTCCACTTT. Translating it yields CASSLSAADLSPLHF.

The chain links TRBV19 to TRBJ1-2; a possible D gene is TRBD1 (6 bases). Germline-derived CDR1 and CDR2 are LNHDA and SQIVND (reference sequence). This CDR3 has 14 amino acids. Trimming stripped 6 bases from V and 7 bases from J, with 18 bases between. For the CDR3, the DNA is TGTGCCAGTAGCCCACAGGGAACTGGAGCTGGCTACACCTTC. Translation gives CASSPQGTGAGYTF.

This clone was recorded only once. The rearrangement uses TRBV5-1 and TRBJ2-1; 9 positions agree with TRBD1. Looked up from germline, CDR1 is SGHRS and CDR2 is YFSETQ. Trimming removed 4 bases from V and 7 bases from J; junction bases left unmatched: 9. The CDR3 is made up of 15 amino acids. CDR3 residues: CASSLQRTGENEQFF. The CDR3 DNA is TGCGCCAGCAGCCTGCAACGGACAGGGGAGAATGAGCAGTTCTTC. The variable domain in full, with the rest retrieved from reference TRBV5-1 and TRBJ2-1, is KAGVTQTPRYLIKTRGQQVTLSCSPISGHRSVSWYQQTPGQGLQFLFEYFSETQRNKGNFPGRFSGRQFSNSRSEMNVSTLELGDSALYLCASSLQRTGENEQFFGPGTRLTVL.

The chain links TRBV5-1 to TRBJ2-1; the match to TRBD2 covers 15 bases. Germline-derived CDR1 and CDR2 are SGHRS and YFSETQ. CDR3 length: 16 amino acids. The ends lost 4 bases at V and 8 bases at J; junction bases unmatched: 7. CDR3 bases: TGCGCCAGCAGCGTCGGACTAGCGGGGGGGGTGCATGAGCAGTTCTTC. Protein product: CASSVGLAGGVHEQFF.

V is TRBV9 and J is TRBJ1-2; TRBD1 matches 8 bases. The CDR3 has 17 amino acids. The V segment lost 0 bases and the J segment 5 bases; nucleotides outside the gene matches: 12. CDR1 is SGDLS, CDR2 YYNGEE, per germline. The CDR3 loop is CASSVASTGETTYGYTF. For the CDR3, the DNA is TGTGCCAGCAGCGTAGCTTCGACAGGGGAGACAACTTATGGCTACACCTTC.

This rearrangement joins TRBV3-1 (or the pseudogene TRBV3-2) to TRBJ2-2, with 9 bases that match TRBD2. Per the germline V gene, CDR1 is LGHDT and CDR2 is YNNKEL (reference sequence). The V and J ends lost 2 bases and 4 bases, in that order; junction bases with no gene match: 2. The CDR3 is 15 residues long. CDR3 residues: CASSQRTSATGELFF. In nucleotides, the CDR3 is TGTGCCAGCAGCCAACGGACTAGCGCCACCGGGGAGCTGTTTTTT.

The V call is TRBV18, the J call TRBJ2-2, with D possibly TRBD1 on 6 matching bases. V shed 6 bases and J shed 7 bases, with 15 bases lying between them. The CDR3 consists of 14 residues. Looked up from germline, CDR1 is KGHSH and CDR2 is LQKENI. CDR3 protein: CASSQDSSRGELFF. DNA for the CDR3: TGTGCCAGCTCCCAGGACAGCAGCCGCGGGGAGCTGTTTTTT.

This clone has a single count. V usage is TRBV6-2 or TRBV6-3 and J usage is TRBJ2-5; tentative D call: TRBD1 (5 bases). The V gene's germline CDR1 is MNHEY and CDR2 SVGEGT. The CDR3 totals 14 residues. V lost 5 bases and J 5 bases, leaving 15 bases between the germline ends. CDR3 region: CASSLQVPRETQYF. The CDR3 DNA is TGTGCCAGCAGTCTACAGGTCCCTCGGGAGACCCAGTACTTC.

V usage is TRBV19 and J usage is TRBJ2-4, with D tentatively TRBD1 (6 bases). V gave up 7 bases and J gave up 8 bases, with 15 bases separating them. This CDR3 is 13 amino acids long. Germline CDR1 is LNHDA and CDR2 is SQIVND (reference sequence). For the CDR3, the DNA is TGTGCCAGTAACGTAGGACAGAGGGACATTCAGTACTTC. This encodes CASNVGQRDIQYF. The entire variable domain, with the rest obtained from reference TRBV19 and TRBJ2-4, is as follows: DGGITQSPKYLFRKEGQNVTLSCEQNLNHDAMYWYRQDPGQGLRLIYYSQIVNDFQKGDIAEGYSVSREKKESFPLTVTSAQKNPTAFYLCASNVGQRDIQYFGAGTRLSVL.

V is TRBV5-1 and J is TRBJ2-1; unclear D gene. In germline, CDR1 is SGHRS, CDR2 YFSETQ. This CDR3 is 13 amino acids long. V lost 7 bases and J 1 base, leaving 9 bases between the germline ends. Here the CDR3 reads CASSPRSYNEQFF. DNA of the CDR3: TGCGCCAGCTCGCCACGGTCCTACAATGAGCAGTTCTTC.